The 28 T cell receptor beta chains given below trace back to one sample, sequenced in a study of technical replicates of blood from a few donors (dated by TCRdb to the late 2010s). The library was prepared using the immunoSEQ multiplex PCR assay. TCRdb holds this immuneACCESS table with in-frame rearrangements only. Some clones are missing; in checked studies, unresolved V genes explain under half, and the rest has no known cause. Recorded for this sample are under 15,000 clones; approximately 96% of them occurred a single time. The ten top clones hold roughly 6.9% of the sample. Source material: PBMCs. The receptors shown here come from a human donor in good health.

The chain employs TRBV19 and TRBJ2-3; 11 bases are shared with TRBD2. V lost 3 bases to trimming and J lost 4 bases; unmatched junction nucleotides: 6. Germline V gene sequence: CDR1 LNHDA, CDR2 SQIVND (reference sequence). This CDR3 has 16 residues. The DNA for the CDR3 is TGTGCCAGTAGTATTGCCCTAGCGGGAGGAGCAGATACGCAGTATTTT. Residues: CASSIALAGGADTQYF.

The chain employs TRBV5-1 and TRBJ1-1; possible D gene TRBD1, 5 bases. Trimming pared 3 bases from V and 1 base from J, leaving 19 bases between. This CDR3 contains 17 residues. The germline V gene has CDR1 SGHRS and CDR2 YFSETQ. CDR3 loop: CASSSPGRDPGNTEAFF. The CDR3, as DNA: TGCGCCAGCAGCTCACCGGGGCGGGACCCGGGGAACACTGAAGCTTTCTTT.

The chain employs TRBV10-1 and TRBJ2-7; D is uncertain. The ends were cut back, 2 bases at V and 3 bases at J, with 8 bases in the middle. The V gene's germline CDR1 is WNHNN and CDR2 SYGVQD (reference sequence). The CDR3 covers 13 residues. CDR3 coding DNA: TGCGCCAGCAGTGAGCGGAGCGTCTACGAGCAGTACTTC. Protein: CASSERSVYEQYF.

As DNA, the CDR3 is TGTGCCAGCAGCTCCGGACAGGGGGGGAATTCAGATACGCAGTATTTT. Translating it yields CASSSGQGGNSDTQYF. The rearrangement links TRBV5-4 to TRBJ2-3; 10 nucleotides match TRBD1. J lost 4 bases, V lost 3 bases, and 8 bases had no gene match. The CDR3 has 16 amino acids. Germline-derived CDR1 and CDR2 are SGHNT and YYREEE (reference sequence).

The chain is built from TRBV5-1 and TRBJ1-2, with 10 bases matching TRBD1. The germline V gene encodes CDR1 SGHRS and CDR2 YFSETQ. Trimming at V came to 4 bases and at J to 8 bases, leaving 2 bases not matched to a gene. The CDR3 contains 12 residues. CDR3 loop: CASSPGQGGYTF. The CDR3, as DNA: TGCGCCAGCAGCCCGGGACAGGGGGGCTACACCTTC.

The chain joins TRBV10-2 to TRBJ1-1; 11 positions agree with TRBD1. V lost 2 bases, J lost 2 bases, and 4 bases stayed unmatched. Per germline, CDR1 WSHSY and CDR2 SAAADI. The length of the CDR3 is 16 residues. The CDR3: CASSERDRGINTEAFF. In DNA form, the CDR3 reads TGCGCCAGCAGTGAGAGGGACAGGGGGATAAACACTGAAGCTTTCTTT.

The chain recombines TRBV16 with TRBJ2-1, with D possibly TRBD2 on 5 matching bases. The CDR3 totals 15 residues. The V gene lost 4 bases and the J gene lost 3 bases, with 13 bases spanning the gap. Germline assignment: CDR1 KGHSY and CDR2 FQNENV. CDR3 bases: TGTGCCAGCAGCCCACTAGTCGAAAGCTACAATGAGCAGTTCTTC. Its protein product is CASSPLVESYNEQFF.

This clone appeared once. The chain combines TRBV4-1 with TRBJ1-4; 10 bases map to TRBD1. Germline V CDR1 and CDR2: MGHRA, YSYEKL. With V trimmed by 3 bases and J by 8 bases, 9 bases remained unmatched. This CDR3 spans 16 amino acids. The CDR3 is CASSQPGQGIGEKLFF. The DNA for the CDR3 is TGCGCCAGCAGCCAGCCGGGACAGGGGATAGGGGAAAAACTGTTTTTT.

The J gene is TRBJ1-5, the V gene TRBV6-1; 8 bases map to TRBD1. V lost 4 bases to trimming and J lost 4 bases; unmatched junction nucleotides: 3. This CDR3 contains 14 residues. Germline V gives CDR1 MNHNS, CDR2 SASEGT. The CDR3 DNA reads as TGTGCCAGCAGTGGACAGGGGCAAAATCAGCCCCAGCATTTT. Amino acids: CASSGQGQNQPQHF.

V and J are TRBV7-3 and TRBJ1-2; D gene uncertain. V was cut by 5 bases and J by 2 bases, with 15 bases left in between. The CDR3 runs to 15 residues. Germline V gene lookup returns CDR1 SGHTA and CDR2 FQGTGA. CDR3 coding DNA: TGTGCCAGCAGCCCAAGCGGACCGACGAACTATGGCTACACCTTC. Its protein product is CASSPSGPTNYGYTF.

The chain couples TRBV5-6 to TRBJ2-2; 14 bases fit TRBD2. The CDR3 has 15 residues. J was trimmed by 6 bases and V by 4 bases; bases with no gene match: 2. Germline V gene lookup returns CDR1 SGHDT and CDR2 YYEEEE. This CDR3 is CASSPGLAGAGELFF. Here the CDR3 DNA reads TGTGCCAGCAGCCCGGGACTAGCGGGGGCCGGGGAGCTGTTTTTT.

This rearrangement joins TRBV2 to TRBJ1-5; D gene unclear. The CDR3 is 13 residues long. Germline V lookup: CDR1 SNHLY, CDR2 FYNNEI. Trimming cost V 4 bases and J 4 bases, with 8 bases left between them. CDR3 sequence (DNA): TGTGCCAGCAGTGTGGCGGGGAATCAGCCCCAGCATTTT. Translation: CASSVAGNQPQHF.

The V and J genes are TRBV6-6 and TRBJ2-5, with no clear D. This CDR3 has 15 residues. The germline V gene encodes CDR1 MNHNY and CDR2 SVGAGI (reference sequence). V was pared by 4 bases and J by 0 bases, with 12 bases between. CDR3 nucleotides: TGTGCCAGCAGTTTTCTTGCTAGATACCAAGAGACCCAGTACTTC. It translates to CASSFLARYQETQYF.

The chain couples TRBV27 to TRBJ1-1; TRBD1 is a possible D gene (5 bases). Germline V CDR1 and CDR2: MNHEY, SMNVEV (reference sequence). This CDR3 is 15 amino acids long. V shed 0 bases and J shed 4 bases, with 12 bases lying between them. As DNA, the CDR3 is TGTGCCAGCAGTTTATCGTTGGGGGGGGTCACTGAAGCTTTCTTT. It encodes CASSLSLGGVTEAFF.

The chain has TRBV2 and TRBJ1-1, with 11 bases aligning to TRBD1. V was pared by 6 bases and J by 5 bases, with 8 bases of the junction left unmatched. This CDR3 spans 15 amino acids. Germline V lookup: CDR1 SNHLY, CDR2 FYNNEI. The CDR3 reads CASRGDRGSYTEAFF. CDR3 nucleotide sequence: TGTGCCAGCAGGGGGGACAGGGGGTCTTATACTGAAGCTTTCTTT.

The V gene is TRBV21-1, the J gene TRBJ1-1; the table calls TRBD1, which could not be checked here. TRBV21-1 is annotated as a pseudogene. This CDR3 has 16 amino acids. CDR3 amino acids: CASSKGPTGKEERAFF. CDR3 sequence (DNA): TGTGCCAGCAGCAAAGGTCCGACAGGGAAAGAGGAAAGGGCTTTCTTT.

The chain combines TRBV27 with TRBJ2-4; D is ambiguous. The CDR3 spans 16 residues. Trimming took off 4 bases at V and 6 bases at J, with 19 bases between the two ends. Germline V lookup: CDR1 MNHEY, CDR2 SMNVEV (reference sequence). CDR3 loop: CASSSAPFEVRNIQYF. The CDR3, as DNA: TGTGCCAGCAGTTCGGCTCCATTCGAGGTCCGAAACATTCAGTACTTC.

The CDR3 sequence: CASTLRRGLREQYF. The CDR3 bases are TGTGCCAGCACTCTAAGAAGGGGGCTGCGTGAGCAGTACTTC. The chain joins TRBV27 to TRBJ2-7; 7 bases fit TRBD1. Germline CDR1 is MNHEY and CDR2 is SMNVEV (reference sequence). The CDR3 extends over 14 amino acids. Germline trimming cut 7 bases from V and 7 bases from J; bases unmatched to any gene: 13.

The rearrangement links TRBV4-1 to TRBJ2-1, with 7 positions matching TRBD2. This CDR3 is built from 13 residues. Germline loops: CDR1 MGHRA, CDR2 YSYEKL. Trimming took 1 base from V and 8 from J; bases not matched to a gene: 2. The CDR3 nucleotides read TGCGCCAGCAGCCAAGGACTAGCATATGAGCAGTTCTTC. Translating it yields CASSQGLAYEQFF.

V usage is TRBV19 and J usage is TRBJ1-5; no reliable D call. Germline values: CDR1 LNHDA, CDR2 SQIVND (reference sequence). Trimming took off 3 bases at V and 4 bases at J, with 13 bases between the two ends. CDR3 size: 15 residues. The CDR3 DNA is TGTGCCAGTAGTATCCTCCGGGAGACAAATCAGCCCCAGCATTTT. Translated: CASSILRETNQPQHF. Full variable domain (remainder filled in from reference TRBV19 and TRBJ1-5): DGGITQSPKYLFRKEGQNVTLSCEQNLNHDAMYWYRQDPGQGLRLIYYSQIVNDFQKGDIAEGYSVSREKKESFPLTVTSAQKNPTAFYLCASSILRETNQPQHFGDGTRLSIL.

The J gene is TRBJ1-1, the V gene TRBV4-1; D is perhaps TRBD1 (6 bases). The V gene's germline CDR1 is MGHRA and CDR2 YSYEKL. The germline V and J ends were trimmed by 0 bases and 4 bases, with 12 bases remaining between them. There are 15 residues in the CDR3. CDR3: CASSQDGGGPTEAFF. The CDR3 DNA reads TGCGCCAGCAGCCAAGATGGGGGGGGCCCCACTGAAGCTTTCTTT.

This clone was seen a single time. The J gene is TRBJ2-5, the V gene TRBV30; 7 bases fit TRBD1. Germline CDR1 is GTSNPN and CDR2 is SVGIG (reference sequence). V was clipped by 3 bases and J by 7 bases; unmatched bases: 2. The CDR3 is 11 residues long. This CDR3 is CAWRGGGTQYF. CDR3 DNA sequence: TGTGCCTGGAGAGGGGGCGGGACCCAGTACTTC.

This chain links TRBV7-9 with TRBJ2-5; tentatively, D is TRBD1 (5 bases). Germline loops: CDR1 SEHNR, CDR2 FQNEAQ (reference sequence). Between the trimmed V and J ends, which lost 6 bases and 2 bases, there was a span of 13 bases. CDR3 size: 14 residues. The CDR3 DNA reads as TGTGCCAGCAGTCTCGGACAAGATCAAGAGACCCAGTACTTC. Its protein product is CASSLGQDQETQYF.

The V call is TRBV30, the J call TRBJ1-5; 8 nucleotides match TRBD1. This CDR3 spans 16 amino acids. With V trimmed by 0 bases and J by 4 bases, 8 bases remained unmatched. Germline V lookup: CDR1 GTSNPN, CDR2 SVGIG (reference sequence). CDR3 coding DNA: TGTGCCTGGAGTGTACGGTTCGGGACAGGAAATCAGCCCCAGCATTTT. Translated, it gives CAWSVRFGTGNQPQHF.

The genes are TRBV7-9 and TRBJ2-1; the match to TRBD2 covers 9 bases. V shed 3 bases and J 9 bases; nucleotides not matched to a gene: 9. CDR3 length: 15 residues. The germline V gene has CDR1 SEHNR and CDR2 FQNEAQ (reference sequence). As DNA, the CDR3 is TGTGCCAGCAGCTTTGCGCGGGGGGGGGTGAGTGAGCAGTTCTTC. The encoded protein is CASSFARGGVSEQFF.

Only one count was recorded for this clone. The gene calls are TRBV2 and TRBJ2-7; D is perhaps TRBD2 (5 bases). CDR3 length equals 13 residues. The germline V gene encodes CDR1 SNHLY and CDR2 FYNNEI. Between the trimmed V and J ends, which lost 7 bases and 3 bases, there was a span of 13 bases. The CDR3 loop reads CASKETRDYEQYF. Here the CDR3 DNA reads TGTGCCAGCAAGGAGACGAGGGACTACGAGCAGTACTTC.

The chain employs TRBV7-8 and TRBJ1-5, with 7 positions matching TRBD1. The CDR3 loop spans 16 amino acids. Germline CDR1 is SGHVS and CDR2 is FQNEAQ. Trimming cost V 5 bases and J 0 bases; bases outside gene matches: 7. CDR3: CASSQGTVYSNQPQHF. In DNA, the CDR3 is TGTGCCAGCAGCCAAGGGACAGTCTATAGCAATCAGCCCCAGCATTTT.

This chain uses TRBV25-1 with TRBJ2-2; 7 nucleotides agree with TRBD2. Germline loops: CDR1 MGHDK, CDR2 SYGVNS. The CDR3 is 17 residues long. The J segment lost 2 bases and the V segment lost 1 base, leaving 7 bases of the junction unmatched. CDR3 region: CASSEWGGGLNTGELFF. Here the CDR3 DNA reads TGTGCCAGCAGTGAATGGGGCGGGGGACTTAACACCGGGGAGCTGTTTTTT.